What follows are 8 T cell receptor beta chains derived from one specimen sequenced in a study of shared clonotypes between healthy human individuals. Only in-frame clones appear in the TCRdb table, and some are missing; sequencing was by immunoSEQ multiplex PCR. The sample has more than 2 million clones; 85% to 95% are singletons. Naive CD8 cells were CD45RO-negative, positively selected for CCR7, excluding terminally differentiated effector memory CD45RA+ cells. The sample comprised naive CD8+ T cells from PBMCs. These receptors originate from a man aged 18 to 35 in good health. Some clones in this sample may be carry-over from other donors' samples.

The V gene is TRBV27, the J gene TRBJ2-1, with 9 bases identical to TRBD1. V lost 5 bases and J lost 7; bases outside the gene matches: 9. The length of the CDR3 is 15 residues. CDR1 MNHEY and CDR2 SMNVEV come from the germline V gene (reference sequence). DNA of the CDR3: TGTGCCAGCAGTCTCGCGGGGACAGGGTGGAATGAGCAGTTCTTC. It yields the protein CASSLAGTGWNEQFF.

The V gene is TRBV27, the J gene TRBJ2-7; the D gene is possibly TRBD1 (5 bases). Germline loops: CDR1 MNHEY, CDR2 SMNVEV (reference sequence). The CDR3 is 15 residues long. Trimming removed 4 bases from V and 3 bases from J, with 16 bases in between. This CDR3 is CASSSRLGQFYEQYF. DNA of the CDR3: TGTGCCAGCAGTTCCCGCCTGGGGCAGTTCTACGAGCAGTACTTC.

The J gene is TRBJ2-5, the V gene TRBV4-1; perhaps TRBD1 as D (6 bases). CDR3 length: 14 residues. Trimming removed 4 bases from V and 2 bases from J, with 11 bases in between. The germline gives CDR1 MGHRA, CDR2 YSYEKL. The CDR3 DNA reads TGCGCCAGCAGCCTTAGGACAGATCAAGAGACCCAGTACTTC. Translation gives CASSLRTDQETQYF.

This clone was observed a single time. The chain couples TRBV7-7 to TRBJ2-2; no clear D. Trimming shortened V by 4 bases and J by 6 bases, and 15 bases separated the two germline ends. This CDR3 has 15 amino acids. Germline lookup yields CDR1 SSHAT and CDR2 FNYEAQ (reference sequence). The CDR3 reads CASSSTLTRAGELFF. The CDR3 DNA sequence: TGTGCCAGCAGCTCTACATTGACAAGGGCCGGGGAGCTGTTTTTT.

The CDR3: CASGLGGAGGTEAFF. The CDR3 DNA reads as TGTGCTAGTGGCCTAGGGGGCGCGGGGGGCACTGAAGCTTTCTTT. The V and J genes are TRBV12-5 and TRBJ1-1; 7 nucleotides agree with TRBD1. The CDR3 is 15 amino acids. V shed 6 bases and J 4 bases; nucleotides not matched to a gene: 11. CDR1 is LGHNT, CDR2 FRNRAP, per germline.

J is TRBJ2-2 and V is TRBV19; D is uncertain. The V end was cut by 8 bases, the J end by 4 bases, with 11 bases between. Germline V gene sequence: CDR1 LNHDA, CDR2 SQIVND (reference sequence). This CDR3 has 13 residues. This CDR3 is CASALGPTGELFF. As DNA, the CDR3 is TGTGCCAGTGCTCTCGGCCCCACCGGGGAGCTGTTTTTT.

The chain carries TRBV29-1 and TRBJ2-7; TRBD1 is a possible D gene (6 bases). V lost 2 bases to trimming and J lost 5 bases, with 10 bases between them. The CDR3 spans 12 residues. CDR1 is SQVTM and CDR2 is ANQGSEA in the germline V gene. CDR3 nucleotide sequence: TGCAGCGTTGAACGAGAGGGGGACGAGCAGTACTTC. This gives the protein CSVEREGDEQYF.

The chain combines TRBV6-5 with TRBJ2-2; perhaps TRBD2 as D (6 bases). The CDR3 runs to 13 residues. Germline loops: CDR1 MNHEY, CDR2 SVGAGI. The V and J ends lost 5 bases and 3 bases respectively, with 7 bases between them. CDR3 in DNA: TGTGCCAGCAGTCGGGAGTACACCGGGGAGCTGTTTTTT. Amino acid sequence: CASSREYTGELFF.